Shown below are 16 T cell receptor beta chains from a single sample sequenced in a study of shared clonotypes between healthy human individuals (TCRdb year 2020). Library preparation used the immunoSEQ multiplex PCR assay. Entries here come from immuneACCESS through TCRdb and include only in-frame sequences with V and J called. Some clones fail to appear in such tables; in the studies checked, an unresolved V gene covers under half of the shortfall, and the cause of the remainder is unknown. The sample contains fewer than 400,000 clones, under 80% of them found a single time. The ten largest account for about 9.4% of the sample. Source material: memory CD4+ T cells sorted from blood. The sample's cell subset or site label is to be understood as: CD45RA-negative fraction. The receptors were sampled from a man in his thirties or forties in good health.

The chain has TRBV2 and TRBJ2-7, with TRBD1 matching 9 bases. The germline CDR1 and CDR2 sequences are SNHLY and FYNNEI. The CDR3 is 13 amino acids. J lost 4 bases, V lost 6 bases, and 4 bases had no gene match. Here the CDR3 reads CASRTGQGYEQYF. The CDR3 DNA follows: TGTGCCAGCAGGACAGGACAGGGGTACGAGCAGTACTTC.

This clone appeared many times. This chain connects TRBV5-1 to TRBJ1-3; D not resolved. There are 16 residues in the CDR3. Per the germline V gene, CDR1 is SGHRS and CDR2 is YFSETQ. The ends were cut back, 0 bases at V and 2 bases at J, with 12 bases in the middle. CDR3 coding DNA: TGCGCCAGCAGCTTGGATCGGCAGTTGGCTGGAAACACCATATATTTT. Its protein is CASSLDRQLAGNTIYF. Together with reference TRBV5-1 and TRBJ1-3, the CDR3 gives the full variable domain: KAGVTQTPRYLIKTRGQQVTLSCSPISGHRSVSWYQQTPGQGLQFLFEYFSETQRNKGNFPGRFSGRQFSNSRSEMNVSTLELGDSALYLCASSLDRQLAGNTIYFGEGSWLTVV.

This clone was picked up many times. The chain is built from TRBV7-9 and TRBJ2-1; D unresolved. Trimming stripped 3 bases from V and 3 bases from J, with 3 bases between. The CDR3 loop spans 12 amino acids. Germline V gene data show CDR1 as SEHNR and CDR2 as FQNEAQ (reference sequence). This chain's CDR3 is CASSFSYNEQFF. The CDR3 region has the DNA TGTGCCAGCAGCTTTAGCTACAATGAGCAGTTCTTC.

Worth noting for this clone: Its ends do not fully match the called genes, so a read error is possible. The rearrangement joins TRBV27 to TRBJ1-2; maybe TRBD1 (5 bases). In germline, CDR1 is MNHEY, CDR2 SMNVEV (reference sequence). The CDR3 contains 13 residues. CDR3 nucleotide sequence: TGTGCCAGCACCAAAGGCGGCCGGGGCCCGACGTTATTC. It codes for CASTKGGRGPTLF.

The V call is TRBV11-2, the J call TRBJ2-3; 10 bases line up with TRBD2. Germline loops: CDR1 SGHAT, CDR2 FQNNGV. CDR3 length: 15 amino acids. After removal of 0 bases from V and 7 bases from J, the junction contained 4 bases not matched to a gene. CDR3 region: CASSLDSSGSYTQYF. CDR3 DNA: TGTGCCAGCAGCTTAGATTCTAGCGGGAGTTATACGCAGTATTTT.

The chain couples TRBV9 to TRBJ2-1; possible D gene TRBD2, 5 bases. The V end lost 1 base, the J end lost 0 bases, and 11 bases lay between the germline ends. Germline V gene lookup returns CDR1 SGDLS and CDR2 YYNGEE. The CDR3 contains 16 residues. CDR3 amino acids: CASSVTLAGSYNEQFF. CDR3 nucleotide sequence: TGTGCCAGCAGCGTAACCCTAGCTGGCTCCTACAATGAGCAGTTCTTC.

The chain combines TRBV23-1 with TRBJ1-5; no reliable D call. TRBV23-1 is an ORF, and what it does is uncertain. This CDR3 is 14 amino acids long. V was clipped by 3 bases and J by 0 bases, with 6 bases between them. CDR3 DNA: TGCGCCAGCAGTCAGGGATATAGCAATCAGCCCCAGCATTTT. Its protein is CASSQGYSNQPQHF.

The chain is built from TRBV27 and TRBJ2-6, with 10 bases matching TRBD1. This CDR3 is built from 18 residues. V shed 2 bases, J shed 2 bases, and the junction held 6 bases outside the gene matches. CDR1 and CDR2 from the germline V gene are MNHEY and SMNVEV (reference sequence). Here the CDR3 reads CASSLVGQGVTGANVLTF. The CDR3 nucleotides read TGTGCCAGCAGTTTAGTCGGACAGGGGGTAACTGGGGCCAACGTCCTGACTTTC.

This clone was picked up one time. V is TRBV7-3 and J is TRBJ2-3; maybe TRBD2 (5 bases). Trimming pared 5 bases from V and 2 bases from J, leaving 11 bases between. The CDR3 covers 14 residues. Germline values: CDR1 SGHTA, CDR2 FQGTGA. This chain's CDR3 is CASSQDLFTDTQYF. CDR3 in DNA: TGTGCCAGCAGCCAGGACTTATTCACAGATACGCAGTATTTT.

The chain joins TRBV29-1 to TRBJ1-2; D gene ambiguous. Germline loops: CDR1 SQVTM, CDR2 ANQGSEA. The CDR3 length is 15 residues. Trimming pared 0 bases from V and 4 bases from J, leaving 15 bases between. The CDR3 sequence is CSVEDQGPPIYGYTF. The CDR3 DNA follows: TGCAGCGTTGAAGATCAAGGCCCCCCGATCTATGGCTACACCTTC.

The CDR3 loop is CASSDRVGETQYF. CDR3 DNA sequence: TGCGCCAGCAGTGATCGGGTAGGGGAGACCCAGTACTTC. The V gene is TRBV5-1, the J gene TRBJ2-5; D uncertain. Germline CDR1 reads SGHRS; CDR2 reads YFSETQ. V lost 5 bases and J lost 5, with 13 bases in between. The CDR3 is made up of 13 amino acids.

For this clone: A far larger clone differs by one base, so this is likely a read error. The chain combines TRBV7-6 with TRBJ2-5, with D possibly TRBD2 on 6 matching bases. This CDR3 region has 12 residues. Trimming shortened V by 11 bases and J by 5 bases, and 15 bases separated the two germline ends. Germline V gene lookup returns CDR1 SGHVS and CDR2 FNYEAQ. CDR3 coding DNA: TGTGCCGGCGGGACGTGGTCCGAGACCCAGTACTTC. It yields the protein CAGGTWSETQYF.

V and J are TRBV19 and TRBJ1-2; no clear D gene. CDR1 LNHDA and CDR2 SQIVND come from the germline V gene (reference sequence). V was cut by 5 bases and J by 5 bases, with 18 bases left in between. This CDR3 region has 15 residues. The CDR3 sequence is CASSELGTAGYGYTF. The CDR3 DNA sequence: TGTGCCAGTAGTGAGCTCGGAACCGCCGGGTATGGCTACACCTTC.

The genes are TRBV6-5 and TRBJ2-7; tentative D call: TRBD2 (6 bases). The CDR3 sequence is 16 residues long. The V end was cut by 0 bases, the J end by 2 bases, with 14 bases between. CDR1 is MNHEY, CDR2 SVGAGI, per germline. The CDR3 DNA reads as TGTGCCAGCAGTTACTCGGGCGGGACCCCACCCTACGAGCAGTACTTC. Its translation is CASSYSGGTPPYEQYF.

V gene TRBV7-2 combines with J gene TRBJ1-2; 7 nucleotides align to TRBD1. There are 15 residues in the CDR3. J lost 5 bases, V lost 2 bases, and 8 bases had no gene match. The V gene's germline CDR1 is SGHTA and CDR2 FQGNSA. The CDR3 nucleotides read TGTGCCAGCAGCTTAATTGCAGGGGGAAAATATGGCTACACCTTC. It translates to CASSLIAGGKYGYTF.

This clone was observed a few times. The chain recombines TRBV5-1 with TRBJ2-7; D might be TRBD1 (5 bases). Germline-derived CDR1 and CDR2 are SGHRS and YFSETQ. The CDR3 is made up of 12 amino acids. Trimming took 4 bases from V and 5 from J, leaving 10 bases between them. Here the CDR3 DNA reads TGCGCCAGCAGCCCTGACAGTGACGAGCAGTACTTC. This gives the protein CASSPDSDEQYF. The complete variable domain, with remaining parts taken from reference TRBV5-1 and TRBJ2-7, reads KAGVTQTPRYLIKTRGQQVTLSCSPISGHRSVSWYQQTPGQGLQFLFEYFSETQRNKGNFPGRFSGRQFSNSRSEMNVSTLELGDSALYLCASSPDSDEQYFGPGTRLTVT.